This T cell receptor (beta chain) emerged from a study of cytomegalovirus exposure and HLA in healthy donors. This clone occurred a few times. Vbeta (60) and Jbeta (13) primers were used in the PCR. Data came from immunoSEQ multiplex PCR; TCRdb stores just in-frame clones and leaves some out. The repertoire has about 96,000 clones, approximately 75% of them found once; the top ten carry roughly 15%. The sample taken for sequencing was PBMCs. The sequence came from a woman aged 65 to 85 in good health and CMV-seropositive.

CDR3 sequence: CASSPFSSYNEQFF. CDR3 nucleotide sequence: TGTGCCAGCAGCCCGTTTAGCTCCTACAATGAGCAGTTCTTC. V is TRBV5-4 and J is TRBJ2-1; no firm D call. The V end lost 4 bases, the J end lost 0 bases, and 8 bases lay between the germline ends. This CDR3 region has 14 residues. Germline V gives CDR1 SGHNT, CDR2 YYREEE (reference sequence).